Below are 18 T cell receptor beta chains sequenced from a single sample in a study of T cells in Graves' hyperthyroidism and ophthalmopathy. TCR beta CDR3 region amplification was performed from RNA transcripts. HTBI primers were used for first-round RT-PCR of the TCR CDR3. TCRdb passed the multiplex PCR reads through MiXCR, listing each CDR3 protein once. This table holds about 350,000 distinct CDR3 sequences, 11% to 15% found once. Sequenced sample: blood. The source of these receptors is a woman under 40 with Graves' hyperthyroidism.

This clonotype came up many times. V is TRBV28 and J is TRBJ2-5; the match to TRBD2 covers 8 bases. Germline values: CDR1 MDHEN, CDR2 SYDVKM. V lost 6 bases to trimming and J lost 4 bases; unmatched junction nucleotides: 10. The CDR3 contains 15 residues. The chain's CDR3 is CASSGGGASGETQYF. The CDR3 DNA reads TGTGCCAGCAGCGGGGGGGGGGCCTCGGGAGAGACCCAGTACTTC.

This clonotype appeared many times. CDR3 nucleotides: TGTGCCACCAGCAGAGATCGCGGTACGCAGTATTTT. Amino acid sequence: CATSRDRGTQYF. V usage is TRBV15 and J usage is TRBJ2-3; D is uncertain. The CDR3 contains 12 residues. The V gene's germline CDR1 is LNHNV and CDR2 YYDKDF (reference sequence). The V and J ends lost 0 bases and 8 bases respectively, with 6 bases between them.

This clonotype was seen at least ten times. The chain has TRBV11-2 and TRBJ2-2, with D possibly being TRBD1 (6 bases). V was shortened by 5 bases and J by 1 base, with 8 bases between the two germline ends. Germline V lookup: CDR1 SGHAT, CDR2 FQNNGV. CDR3 length: 14 residues. The DNA of the CDR3 is TGTGCCAGCAGCCCGGACAGGAACACCGGGGAGCTGTTTTTT. As protein: CASSPDRNTGELFF.

V usage is TRBV18 and J usage is TRBJ1-2; D is unclear. V lost 5 bases, J lost 3 bases, and 7 bases lay in between. The CDR3 spans 12 residues. CDR1 and CDR2 from the germline V gene are KGHSH and LQKENI. CDR3 sequence: CASSGNDYGYTF. In DNA, the CDR3 is TGTGCCAGCTCAGGGAATGACTATGGCTACACCTTC. The complete variable domain, with remaining parts taken from reference TRBV18 and TRBJ1-2, reads NAGVMQNPRHLVRRRGQEARLRCSPMKGHSHVYWYRQLPEEGLKFMVYLQKENIIDESGMPKERFSAEFPKEGPSILRIQQVVRGDSAAYFCASSGNDYGYTFGSGTRLTVV.

This clonotype was seen repeatedly, ten times or more. The chain combines TRBV2 with TRBJ2-4; D is perhaps TRBD2 (6 bases). V dropped 8 bases and J dropped 0 bases, with 17 bases sitting between them. CDR3 length equals 16 residues. Germline values: CDR1 SNHLY, CDR2 FYNNEI. Here the CDR3 reads CASGEVDGKAKNIQYF. In nucleotides, the CDR3 is TGTGCCAGCGGGGAGGTGGACGGGAAAGCCAAAAACATTCAGTACTTC.

This clonotype was counted many times. This chain uses TRBV20-1 with TRBJ1-4; D remains ambiguous. This CDR3 has 14 amino acids. Germline lookup yields CDR1 DFQATT and CDR2 SNEGSKA (reference sequence). Trimming cost V 0 bases and J 5 bases, with 10 bases left between them. CDR3 residues: CSARERQGNEKLFF. CDR3 coding DNA: TGCAGTGCTAGAGAGCGACAAGGGAATGAAAAACTGTTTTTT.

In the case of this clonotype: One base away lies a much larger clone, so this may be a sequencing read error. The V call is TRBV3-1, the J call TRBJ2-7; weak D call: TRBD1 (5 bases). The CDR3 runs to 16 residues. Germline assignment: CDR1 LGHDT and CDR2 YNNKEL (reference sequence). The CDR3 nucleotides are TGTGCCAGCAGCCAAGGCGTCCGACAGACGACCTACGGGCAGTACTTC. Translating gives CASSQGVRQTTYGQYF.

Many counts were recorded for this clonotype. The gene calls are TRBV7-9 and TRBJ1-1; D is unclear. This CDR3 region has 16 residues. Germline assignment: CDR1 SEHNR and CDR2 FQNEAQ (reference sequence). V dropped 2 bases and J dropped 0 bases, with 13 bases sitting between them. This chain's CDR3 is CASSLRPGDMNTEAFF. The DNA for the CDR3 is TGTGCCAGCAGCTTAAGACCAGGAGACATGAACACTGAAGCTTTCTTT. The full variable domain, in which reference TRBV7-9 and TRBJ1-1 provide the parts outside the CDR3, is DTGVSQNPRHKITKRGQNVTFRCDPISEHNRLYWYRQTLGQGPEFLTYFQNEAQLEKSRLLSDRFSAERPKGSFSTLEIQRTEQGDSAMYLCASSLRPGDMNTEAFFGQGTRLTVV.

This clonotype was detected many times. CDR3 sequence reads: CASSLCTCRTSRFPEQYF. CDR3 in DNA: TGTGCCAGCAGTTTATGCACATGCCGAACCAGTCGGTTCCCCGAGCAGTACTTC. The J gene is TRBJ2-7, the V gene TRBV28; D call uncertain. The CDR3 runs 18 residues. V lost 0 bases to trimming and J lost 6 bases, with 24 bases between them. In germline, CDR1 is MDHEN, CDR2 SYDVKM.

This clonotype has just a few counts. This rearrangement joins TRBV20-1 to TRBJ2-1; 10 positions match TRBD2. The germline V gene has CDR1 DFQATT and CDR2 SNEGSKA (reference sequence). The ends lost 0 bases at V and 2 bases at J; junction bases unmatched: 1. The CDR3 length is 15 residues. The chain's CDR3 is CSARDGTSAYNEQFF. The CDR3 nucleotides are TGCAGTGCTAGAGATGGGACTAGCGCCTACAATGAGCAGTTCTTC.

This clonotype has ten or more counts. V gene TRBV11-2 combines with J gene TRBJ2-5; TRBD2 aligns across 12 bases. The CDR3 contains 16 residues. CDR1 SGHAT and CDR2 FQNNGV come from the germline V gene. J lost 5 bases, V lost 5 bases, and 9 bases had no gene match. The CDR3 here is CASSTTSGSSGETQYF. For the CDR3, the DNA is TGTGCCAGCAGCACGACTAGCGGGAGTTCAGGCGAGACCCAGTACTTC.

CDR3 region: CASSQGPGTKTYEQYF. In nucleotides, the CDR3 is TGTGCCAGCAGCCAAGGCCCCGGGACAAAGACCTACGAGCAGTACTTC. V is TRBV14 and J is TRBJ2-7, with a weak D call TRBD1 (6 bases). This CDR3 comprises 16 residues. V lost 1 base and J lost 2, with 15 bases in between. Germline V gene sequence: CDR1 SGHDN, CDR2 FVKESK. Variable domain in full (rest from reference TRBV14 and TRBJ2-7): EAGVTQFPSHSVIEKGQTVTLRCDPISGHDNLYWYRRVMGKEIKFLLHFVKESKQDESGMPNNRFLAERTGGTYSTLKVQPAELEDSGVYFCASSQGPGTKTYEQYFGPGTRLTVT.

The chain carries TRBV7-9 and TRBJ1-2; D is ambiguous. Trimming took off 10 bases at V and 2 bases at J, with 17 bases between the two ends. There are 14 residues in the CDR3. Germline values: CDR1 SEHNR, CDR2 FQNEAQ (reference sequence). The CDR3 region is CATLQSWGNYGYTF. CDR3 coding DNA: TGTGCCACCCTGCAATCGTGGGGAAACTATGGCTACACCTTC. Using reference TRBV7-9 and TRBJ1-2 for the parts outside the CDR3, the full variable domain is DTGVSQNPRHKITKRGQNVTFRCDPISEHNRLYWYRQTLGQGPEFLTYFQNEAQLEKSRLLSDRFSAERPKGSFSTLEIQRTEQGDSAMYLCATLQSWGNYGYTFGSGTRLTVV.

V and J are TRBV28 and TRBJ1-2, with TRBD1 matching 8 bases. V trimming: 8 bases; J trimming: 7 bases; junction bases outside the gene matches: 6. There are 12 residues in the CDR3. The germline gives CDR1 MDHEN, CDR2 SYDVKM. CDR3 loop: CASSQGAGGYTF. The CDR3, as DNA: TGTGCCAGCTCCCAGGGGGCCGGTGGCTACACCTTC.

In its sample, this clonotype was seen many times. The chain links TRBV7-2 to TRBJ2-3; D gene ambiguous. This CDR3 is 13 amino acids long. Trimming shortened V by 3 bases and J by 6 bases, and 10 bases separated the two germline ends. From germline, CDR1 is SGHTA and CDR2 FQGNSA. The CDR3 loop reads CASSLNLADTQYF. The DNA of the CDR3 is TGTGCCAGCAGCTTGAATCTCGCGGATACGCAGTATTTT.

The sample holds many counts of this clonotype. The chain employs TRBV12-3 or TRBV12-4 and TRBJ1-5; TRBD1 might be the D (6 bases). The CDR3 runs to 16 residues. V was clipped by 5 bases and J by 1 base, with 15 bases between them. As DNA, the CDR3 is TGTGCCAGCAGTCCGCAGACAGGCTTGAGCAATCAGCCCCAGCATTTT. It yields the protein CASSPQTGLSNQPQHF.

This chain connects TRBV7-6 to TRBJ1-5; D unresolved. This CDR3 contains 13 residues. Germline CDR1 SGHVS, CDR2 FNYEAQ. Trimming shortened V by 5 bases and J by 9 bases, and 14 bases separated the two germline ends. This chain's CDR3 is CASSPYDHMPQHF. The CDR3 region has the DNA TGTGCCAGCAGCCCCTACGACCATATGCCCCAGCATTTT.

This rearrangement joins TRBV20-1 to TRBJ1-4; D gene uncertain. Germline lookup yields CDR1 DFQATT and CDR2 SNEGSKA (reference sequence). The CDR3 totals 14 residues. V shed 1 base and J shed 5 bases, with 11 bases lying between them. The CDR3 spells CSARGGVGNEKLFF. CDR3 nucleotides: TGCAGTGCTAGAGGTGGGGTCGGGAATGAAAAACTGTTTTTT.